The 9 T cell receptor beta chains reported below all come from one sample, sequenced in a study of Graves' ophthalmopathy and Graves' hyperthyroidism. CDR3 regions of TCR beta were amplified from RNA transcripts. In the first round, RT-PCR was carried out with HTBI primers, and a multiplex PCR formed the second round. Each CDR3 protein is one row after TCRdb ran MiXCR on the multiplex PCR reads. The sample yields roughly 380,000 distinct CDR3 sequences, 15% seen once. Sequencing was performed on peripheral blood. These receptors all stem from a woman between 18 and 29 years old with stable Graves' hyperthyroidism.

The V call is TRBV6-1, the J call TRBJ2-7, with D possibly matching TRBD2 (6 bases). The CDR3 consists of 16 residues. Germline-derived CDR1 and CDR2 are MNHNS and SASEGT. The V and J ends lost 0 bases and 2 bases respectively, with 14 bases between them. CDR3 amino acids: CASSEALVGGPYEQYF. DNA of the CDR3: TGTGCCAGCAGTGAAGCGCTTGTCGGGGGACCCTACGAGCAGTACTTC.

This clonotype appeared many times. The rearrangement uses TRBV3-1 and TRBJ1-6; unclear D gene. CDR1 is LGHDT, CDR2 YNNKEL, per germline (reference sequence). V was clipped by 2 bases and J by 10 bases, with 9 bases between them. There are 13 residues in the CDR3. CDR3 in amino acids: CASSQFTASPLHF. CDR3 DNA: TGTGCCAGCAGCCAATTCACAGCCTCACCCCTCCACTTT.

The J gene is TRBJ1-1, the V gene TRBV18, with a weak D call TRBD1 (5 bases). V lost 3 bases and J lost 3, with 11 bases in between. CDR3 length equals 14 residues. Germline CDR1 and CDR2: KGHSH and LQKENI. DNA of the CDR3: TGTGCCAGCTCACCGGTAGGGGCGGACACTGAAGCTTTCTTT. Translated: CASSPVGADTEAFF.

In this sample, this clonotype turned up many times. V usage is TRBV6-1 and J usage is TRBJ1-5; TRBD1 matches 9 bases. Germline lookup yields CDR1 MNHNS and CDR2 SASEGT. The CDR3 extends over 14 amino acids. V dropped 4 bases and J dropped 6; count of bases not matched to a gene: 4. This CDR3 is CASSVTGGRQPQHF. CDR3 in DNA: TGTGCCAGCAGTGTAACAGGGGGCCGTCAGCCCCAGCATTTT.

This clonotype turned up a few times. A much larger clonotype is one base distant, so this may be a read error. The V and J genes are TRBV6-2 or TRBV6-3 and TRBJ1-2, with 7 positions matching TRBD1. CDR3 length: 15 amino acids. Looked up from germline, CDR1 is MNHEY and CDR2 is SVGEGT. With V trimmed by 7 bases and J by 3 bases, 11 bases remained unmatched. This CDR3 is CASTPPGQPYYGYTF. The CDR3 DNA is TGTGCCAGCACTCCACCGGGACAGCCCTACTATGGCTACACCTTC.

In its sample, this clonotype was seen many times. V is TRBV20-1 and J is TRBJ2-7; 8 positions agree with TRBD1. CDR1 is DFQATT, CDR2 SNEGSKA, per germline (reference sequence). The CDR3 runs to 15 residues. J was trimmed by 2 bases and V by 1 base; bases with no gene match: 7. CDR3 nucleotides: TGCAGTGCTAGAGGCCAGGGGGCGCTTCCCTACGAGCAGTACTTC. It encodes CSARGQGALPYEQYF.

This clonotype has more than one count but fewer than ten. The chain joins TRBV10-3 to TRBJ2-5, with D possibly TRBD1 on 5 matching bases. Germline loops: CDR1 ENHRY, CDR2 SYGVKD. The CDR3 covers 13 residues. Trimming left V 4 bases short and J 0 bases short, with 6 bases between. The CDR3 is CAISGQYQETQYF. In DNA, the CDR3 is TGTGCCATCAGTGGACAGTACCAAGAGACCCAGTACTTC.

This clonotype appeared many times. V and J are TRBV6-2 or TRBV6-3 and TRBJ1-5; D gene ambiguous. From germline, CDR1 is MNHEY and CDR2 SVGEGT. Trimming pared 0 bases from V and 11 bases from J, leaving 11 bases between. The CDR3 has 13 amino acids. The CDR3 DNA follows: TGTGCCAGCAGTTACTCGGGTCGAGCGGCCCAGCATTTT. Protein sequence: CASSYSGRAAQHF.

This clonotype showed up just a few times. V is TRBV7-9 and J is TRBJ2-5, with 7 nucleotides matching TRBD1. V shed 5 bases and J 5 bases; nucleotides not matched to a gene: 11. The CDR3 consists of 15 residues. The germline CDR1 and CDR2 sequences are SEHNR and FQNEAQ (reference sequence). DNA of the CDR3: TGTGCCAGCAGCCCGACAGGGAACCCGGCGGAGACCCAGTACTTC. It is translated as CASSPTGNPAETQYF. Supplemented by reference TRBV7-9 and TRBJ2-5, the full variable domain reads DTGVSQNPRHKITKRGQNVTFRCDPISEHNRLYWYRQTLGQGPEFLTYFQNEAQLEKSRLLSDRFSAERPKGSFSTLEIQRTEQGDSAMYLCASSPTGNPAETQYFGPGTRLLVL.